The following is a TCR beta chain sequence with its context. The target antigen is unknown. The repertoire was sequenced with immunoSEQ multiplex PCR; TCRdb's copy has only in-frame clones and lacks some. The sample records 150,000 to 200,000 clones, 94% being singletons. The germline V gene encodes CDR1 SGHRS and CDR2 YFSETQ. The V and J ends lost 4 bases and 11 bases respectively, with 19 bases between them. CDR3 length equals 14 residues. The source of the sample is a study of T cell responses to AZD1222 COVID-19 vaccine. General study results and limits: White British ancestry dominated among donors, who included more females, and clonal diversity was possibly underestimated.

The genes are TRBV5-1 and TRBJ1-5; a possible D gene is TRBD1 (6 bases). The source was peripheral blood, collected on day 0 of AZD1222 vaccination. This TCR was sampled from an adult in good health. CDR3 nucleotides: TGCGCCAGCAGCCAGGGGATCCTTAGGGACACCCAGCATTTT. It translates to CASSQGILRDTQHF.